The 27 T cell receptor beta chains below come from one sample, sequenced in a study of cytomegalovirus exposure and HLA in healthy donors. The PCR ran on 60 Vbeta and 13 Jbeta primers. Method: immunoSEQ multiplex PCR; TCRdb's copy keeps in-frame clones and lacks some. The repertoire holds roughly 66,000 clones, around 82% seen once, with roughly 8% in the top ten. The source material was PBMCs. The receptors come from a man younger than 30 in good health and CMV-seropositive.

This chain joins TRBV6-5 and TRBJ2-1; D is perhaps TRBD1 (5 bases). Trimming removed 5 bases at V and 2 bases at J, with 10 bases between. The CDR3 has 14 residues. Germline CDR1 and CDR2: MNHEY and SVGAGI. CDR3 protein: CASSPQETYNEQFF. The DNA of the CDR3 is TGTGCCAGCAGTCCACAGGAAACCTACAATGAGCAGTTCTTC.

The V call is TRBV5-1, the J call TRBJ1-2, with TRBD1 as a possible D gene (5 bases). The CDR3 is 13 amino acids. In germline, CDR1 is SGHRS, CDR2 YFSETQ. Deletions cut 5 bases from V and 0 bases from J, with 8 bases between. The CDR3 reads CASRTTANYGYTF. CDR3 DNA: TGCGCCAGCAGGACGACAGCTAACTATGGCTACACCTTC.

J is TRBJ2-2 and V is TRBV2, with D possibly TRBD1 on 6 matching bases. The V gene's germline CDR1 is SNHLY and CDR2 FYNNEI. This CDR3 spans 13 amino acids. V was shortened by 6 bases and J by 3 bases, with 8 bases between the two germline ends. DNA for the CDR3: TGTGCCAGCAGGGACAGCTACACCGGGGAGCTGTTTTTT. Residues: CASRDSYTGELFF.

This chain connects TRBV9 to TRBJ1-4, with unresolved D. Germline loops: CDR1 SGDLS, CDR2 YYNGEE. This CDR3 has 15 amino acids. V was clipped by 0 bases and J by 8 bases, with 14 bases between them. The CDR3 sequence: CASSVGIGVSEKLFF. The CDR3 coding sequence is TGTGCCAGCAGCGTAGGGATAGGAGTATCCGAAAAACTGTTTTTT. The whole variable domain, remainder taken from reference TRBV9 and TRBJ1-4, is DSGVTQTPKHLITATGQRVTLRCSPRSGDLSVYWYQQSLDQGLQFLIQYYNGEERAKGNILERFSAQQFPDLHSELNLSSLELGDSALYFCASSVGIGVSEKLFFGSGTQLSVL.

This chain joins TRBV6-5 and TRBJ2-7; D remains ambiguous. Trimming took off 6 bases at V and 6 bases at J, with 21 bases between the two ends. Germline assignment: CDR1 MNHEY and CDR2 SVGAGI. The CDR3 sequence is 15 residues long. The CDR3 DNA reads as TGTGCCAGCAGCCGCGCCCCGAGTTCGGGTGCCGAGCAGTACTTC. Protein: CASSRAPSSGAEQYF.

V gene TRBV6-4 combines with J gene TRBJ1-4; D gene uncertain. V shed 2 bases and J shed 5 bases, with 9 bases lying between them. CDR1 is MRHNA and CDR2 is SNTAGT in the germline V gene. CDR3 length: 14 amino acids. The CDR3 loop is CASSDGGPNEKLFF. CDR3 coding DNA: TGTGCCAGCAGTGACGGCGGTCCGAATGAAAAACTGTTTTTT.

V gene TRBV7-9 combines with J gene TRBJ2-7, with D maybe TRBD1 (5 bases). The CDR3 length is 14 residues. CDR1 and CDR2 from the germline V gene are SEHNR and FQNEAQ (reference sequence). Trimming removed 6 bases at V and 6 bases at J, with 18 bases between. The CDR3 sequence is CASRLTAGQGEQYF. DNA of the CDR3: TGTGCCAGCAGATTAACGGCAGGGCAGGGCGAGCAGTACTTC.

V is TRBV6-4 and J is TRBJ1-1; the D is unclear. The CDR3 is made up of 13 amino acids. CDR1 and CDR2 from the germline V gene are MRHNA and SNTAGT. V lost 3 bases, J lost 1 base, and 6 bases lay in between. The CDR3 DNA sequence: TGTGCCAGCAGTGAACGGTGGAACACTGAAGCTTTCTTT. This sequence encodes CASSERWNTEAFF.

The chain recombines TRBV7-6 with TRBJ2-1; TRBD1 matches 8 bases. Germline V gives CDR1 SGHVS, CDR2 FNYEAQ. Losses at the gene ends were 5 bases for V and 6 bases for J; bases not matched to a gene: 3. This CDR3 contains 13 residues. The CDR3 DNA is TGTGCCAGCAGCCCCGGACAGGGCAATGAGCAGTTCTTC. This codes for CASSPGQGNEQFF.

The chain employs TRBV4-1 and TRBJ1-5; unclear D gene. Between the trimmed V and J ends, which lost 7 bases and 0 bases, there was a span of 7 bases. The CDR3 totals 13 residues. From germline, CDR1 is MGHRA and CDR2 YSYEKL. CDR3 coding DNA: TGCGCCAGCACCTTCTATAGCAATCAGCCCCAGCATTTT. Translated: CASTFYSNQPQHF.

The rearrangement uses TRBV6-5 and TRBJ1-3; no firm D call. CDR3 length: 15 residues. Trimming cost V 1 base and J 4 bases, with 11 bases left between them. Germline V gene sequence: CDR1 MNHEY, CDR2 SVGAGI. The CDR3 region has the DNA TGTGCCAGCAGTTACTATCGGGGTCTAGGAAACACCATATATTTT. Protein sequence: CASSYYRGLGNTIYF.

This clone was observed a handful of times. The chain has TRBV28 and TRBJ1-5; TRBD1 might be the D (6 bases). V lost 10 bases, J lost 0 bases, and 13 bases lay in between. CDR3 length: 14 residues. CDR1 is MDHEN and CDR2 is SYDVKM in the germline V gene. The CDR3 DNA reads as TGTGCCACCGGACAGAGAAATAGCAATCAGCCCCAGCATTTT. This translates into CATGQRNSNQPQHF.

The genes are TRBV7-9 and TRBJ1-1; tentatively, D is TRBD1 (6 bases). V shed 1 base and J shed 5 bases, with 14 bases lying between them. The CDR3 sequence is 15 residues long. In germline, CDR1 is SEHNR, CDR2 FQNEAQ (reference sequence). The CDR3 bases are TGTGCCAGCAGCTTAGGGGCGGGGGCGAGGACTGAAGCTTTCTTT. Translated, it gives CASSLGAGARTEAFF.

The chain uses TRBV4-1 and TRBJ2-3; D unresolved. V gave up 4 bases and J gave up 1 base, with 9 bases separating them. The CDR3 runs to 14 residues. The germline V gene encodes CDR1 MGHRA and CDR2 YSYEKL. CDR3 region: CASSRSIGTDTQYF. CDR3 bases: TGCGCCAGCAGCCGATCGATAGGCACAGATACGCAGTATTTT.

In its sample, this clone was seen a few times. The V gene is TRBV28, the J gene TRBJ2-7; the D gene is possibly TRBD2 (5 bases). CDR3 length: 15 amino acids. V was cut by 6 bases and J by 2 bases, with 17 bases left in between. Germline CDR1 reads MDHEN; CDR2 reads SYDVKM. The CDR3 loop is CASSPRSGGPYEQYF. The CDR3 DNA reads TGTGCCAGCAGCCCAAGGTCTGGAGGCCCCTACGAGCAGTACTTC. Looking up the rest from reference TRBV28 and TRBJ2-7 gives the full variable domain: DVKVTQSSRYLVKRTGEKVFLECVQDMDHENMFWYRQDPGLGLRLIYFSYDVKMKEKGDIPEGYSVSREKKERFSLILESASTNQTSMYLCASSPRSGGPYEQYFGPGTRLTVT.

This chain connects TRBV27 to TRBJ1-6; the D gene is possibly TRBD1 (6 bases). Trimming took off 5 bases at V and 6 bases at J, with 14 bases between the two ends. CDR3 length equals 15 residues. Germline V gene data show CDR1 as MNHEY and CDR2 as SMNVEV (reference sequence). In DNA form, the CDR3 reads TGTGCCAGCAGTGGCCTCGGACAGCGTAATTCACCCCTCCACTTT. Its protein product is CASSGLGQRNSPLHF.

The genes are TRBV6-5 and TRBJ1-2; D is possibly TRBD1 (5 bases). Trimming left V 5 bases short and J 5 bases short, with 15 bases between. The CDR3 is 14 amino acids. Germline V CDR1 and CDR2: MNHEY, SVGAGI. This CDR3 is CASSNDSWIYGYTF. DNA for the CDR3: TGTGCCAGCAGTAACGACAGTTGGATTTATGGCTACACCTTC.

The chain carries TRBV28 and TRBJ2-1; 12 nucleotides align to TRBD2. The V gene's germline CDR1 is MDHEN and CDR2 SYDVKM. The CDR3 is 13 amino acids. Trimming at V came to 9 bases and at J to 5 bases, leaving 2 bases not matched to a gene. CDR3 loop: CASLAGGDNEQFF. In DNA, the CDR3 is TGTGCCAGTCTAGCGGGGGGGGACAATGAGCAGTTCTTC. Combining the CDR3 with reference TRBV28 and TRBJ2-1 gives the whole variable domain DVKVTQSSRYLVKRTGEKVFLECVQDMDHENMFWYRQDPGLGLRLIYFSYDVKMKEKGDIPEGYSVSREKKERFSLILESASTNQTSMYLCASLAGGDNEQFFGPGTRLTVL.

This clone appeared a few times. V and J are TRBV27 and TRBJ1-2; possible D gene TRBD1, 6 bases. The V and J ends lost 7 bases and 4 bases respectively, with 19 bases between them. The germline CDR1 and CDR2 sequences are MNHEY and SMNVEV (reference sequence). There are 15 residues in the CDR3. DNA of the CDR3: TGTGCCAGCATGCTCCAGGGGCGTGGGGGCTATGGCTACACCTTC. Translated, it gives CASMLQGRGGYGYTF.

J is TRBJ2-7 and V is TRBV27; 7 bases fit TRBD2. Trimming cost V 7 bases and J 6 bases; bases outside gene matches: 12. CDR1 MNHEY and CDR2 SMNVEV come from the germline V gene (reference sequence). The length of the CDR3 is 14 residues. CDR3 in amino acids: CASKTGTTLSEQYF. CDR3 coding DNA: TGTGCCAGCAAGACCGGGACTACCTTATCCGAGCAGTACTTC.

This sequence joins TRBV29-1 and TRBJ2-7; TRBD1 matches at 8 bases. After removal of 4 bases from V and 3 bases from J, the junction contained 14 bases not matched to a gene. CDR3 size: 16 residues. Per the germline V gene, CDR1 is SQVTM and CDR2 is ANQGSEA. For the CDR3, the DNA is TGCAGCGTTGTCCCCGCCGCAGGGGGCGTCATCTACGAGCAGTACTTC. Encoded protein: CSVVPAAGGVIYEQYF.

CDR3 sequence: CASRTGGSGNQPQHF. In nucleotides, the CDR3 is TGTGCCAGCAGAACAGGGGGCTCAGGCAATCAGCCCCAGCATTTT. The rearrangement joins TRBV6-6 to TRBJ1-5; TRBD1 matches 9 bases. The CDR3 spans 15 residues. The germline gives CDR1 MNHNY, CDR2 SVGAGI (reference sequence). The V segment lost 6 bases and the J segment 2 bases; nucleotides outside the gene matches: 5.

The gene calls are TRBV6-5 and TRBJ2-5; D perhaps matches TRBD2 (5 bases). Trimming cost V 4 bases and J 2 bases, with 8 bases left between them. This CDR3 is 13 amino acids long. CDR1 and CDR2 from the germline V gene are MNHEY and SVGAGI. CDR3 nucleotides: TGTGCCAGCAGTTCCGGGATTCAAGAGACCCAGTACTTC. As protein: CASSSGIQETQYF.

As for this clone: This CDR3 is also generated by other DNA sequences in the sample. The V call is TRBV29-1, the J call TRBJ1-2; D not certain. Per the germline V gene, CDR1 is SQVTM and CDR2 is ANQGSEA. CDR3 size: 13 residues. The V end was cut by 2 bases, the J end by 2 bases, with 9 bases between. The CDR3 DNA reads as TGCAGCGTTGAAATATCGCGGAACTATGGCTACACCTTC. It encodes CSVEISRNYGYTF.

This clone was seen a handful of times. This rearrangement joins TRBV5-1 to TRBJ2-2, with D hard to call. The germline gives CDR1 SGHRS, CDR2 YFSETQ. The CDR3 spans 16 residues. The V end lost 1 base, the J end lost 1 base, and 11 bases lay between the germline ends. The CDR3 spells CASSLLETVNTGELFF. For the CDR3, the DNA is TGCGCCAGCAGCTTGTTGGAGACCGTGAACACCGGGGAGCTGTTTTTT.

This clone has a handful of counts. The chain joins TRBV6-1 to TRBJ2-3; 12 bases match TRBD2. The V gene's germline CDR1 is MNHNS and CDR2 SASEGT. V lost 4 bases to trimming and J lost 6 bases; unmatched junction nucleotides: 8. This CDR3 spans 16 amino acids. The CDR3: CASSVPSGGAPDTQYF. The CDR3 coding sequence is TGTGCCAGCAGTGTTCCTAGCGGGGGGGCTCCGGATACGCAGTATTTT.

This clone was seen a few times. The chain employs TRBV5-5 and TRBJ1-1; D unresolved. Germline-derived CDR1 and CDR2 are SGHKS and YYEKEE (reference sequence). The V gene lost 2 bases and the J gene lost 5 bases, with 13 bases spanning the gap. This CDR3 is built from 14 residues. CDR3 coding DNA: TGTGCCAGCAGCTTCCCGACTGGCTTAACTGAAGCTTTCTTT. It codes for CASSFPTGLTEAFF.